This T cell receptor beta chain is from a study of vaccination and CD4 T cells after COVID-19. This clonotype was detected only a few times. Its target is not known. Treatment in this sample: approximately nine-day PBMC culture with coronavirus spike peptide pools or control peptides (ViraFEST assay). An Oncomine TCR Beta short-read assay was used to sequence the DNA from cultured CD4+ T cells. In TCRdb, the PCR reads were re-called with MiXCR into one record per CDR3 protein. The sample lists 14,000 to 15,000 distinct CDR3 sequences; approximately 26% were seen once. Germline CDR1 reads DFQATT; CDR2 reads SNEGSKA (reference sequence). The CDR3 is 11 amino acids. V shed 1 base and J shed 14 bases, with 9 bases lying between them.

The rearrangement links TRBV20-1 to TRBJ1-6, with D possibly matching TRBD1 (6 bases). The sample consisted of cultured CD4+ T cells from blood. This TCR was recovered from a human donor with COVID-19. The CDR3 sequence: CSARGGGSLHF. The CDR3 DNA follows: TGCAGTGCTAGAGGAGGGGGATCCCTCCACTTT.